The clone carrying this T cell receptor beta chain was picked up one time. These data originate in a study of CD8+CD57+ T cells in acquired aplastic anemia. According to the study, genomic DNA was the template for TCR beta VDJ and CDR3 profiling. TCRdb processed the reads anew with MiXCR; each CDR3 protein has one entry. The sample consists of 250,000 to 300,000 distinct CDR3 sequences, about 56% of them appearing once. Germline CDR1 and CDR2: DFQATT and SNEGSKA (reference sequence). The CDR3 has 15 residues. This sequence joins TRBV20-1 and TRBJ2-1; 11 nucleotides align to TRBD2. The J call is uncertain, as TRBJ2-7 better fits the DNA end. The receptor's source is a human donor with severe aplastic anemia or a healthy control (not recorded which). What was sequenced was sorted CD4+, CD8+, or CD8+CD57+ T cells (not recorded which) from PBMCs. CDR3 sequence (DNA): TGCAGTGCTTCCGGACTAGCGGGTCCCTCCTACGAGCAGTACTTC. This encodes CSASGLAGPSYEQYF.